These 5 T cell receptor beta chains originate from one sample sequenced in a study of CD8 T cells in Susac syndrome. Random hexamers served to reverse transcribe about 0.45 to 1 ug RNA. One entry per CDR3 protein results from TCRdb running MiXCR on the immunoSEQ multiplex PCR reads. The data hold roughly 180,000 distinct CDR3 sequences, with approximately 94% observed a single time. Sequencing used CD4+ T cells from PBMCs. Every receptor here comes from a human donor in good health.

V usage is TRBV15 and J usage is TRBJ2-7, with TRBD2 identical over 10 bases. Germline CDR1 is LNHNV and CDR2 is YYDKDF (reference sequence). The V gene end was trimmed by 0 bases and the J gene end by 2 bases; junction bases not matched to a gene: 13. The CDR3 is 19 amino acids. CDR3: CATSRDPTTPSGRTYEQYF. CDR3 DNA: TGTGCCACCAGCAGAGACCCTACTACCCCTAGCGGGAGAACCTACGAGCAGTACTTC.

The rearrangement joins TRBV4-3 to TRBJ2-7, with D maybe TRBD1 (5 bases). The CDR3 loop spans 14 amino acids. V was pared by 7 bases and J by 0 bases, with 13 bases between. Germline V gives CDR1 LGHNA, CDR2 YSLEER. The CDR3 nucleotides read TGCGCCAGCAAAAGAGGCAGGGCCTCCTACGAGCAGTACTTC. Amino acids: CASKRGRASYEQYF.

The rearrangement joins TRBV12-3 or TRBV12-4 to TRBJ2-7; D might be TRBD1 or TRBD2, each matching 5 bases. The CDR3 spans 14 residues. Trimming removed 7 bases at V and 2 bases at J, with 15 bases between. CDR3 bases: TGTGCCAGCACCCAGGTCGGGGCACCCTACGAGCAGTACTTC. Amino acids: CASTQVGAPYEQYF.

The gene calls are TRBV6-2 or TRBV6-3 and TRBJ2-1; either TRBD1 or TRBD2 may supply D (5 bases each). The CDR3 is 17 residues long. CDR1 and CDR2 (germline): MNHEY, SVGEGT. V lost 11 bases and J 4 bases, leaving 27 bases between the germline ends. CDR3 sequence reads: CALAPAAPGTKYNEQFF. The CDR3 DNA is TGTGCCTTGGCCCCAGCAGCCCCCGGGACCAAATACAATGAGCAGTTCTTC.

The chain couples TRBV6-1 to TRBJ2-4; 12 nucleotides agree with TRBD2. The CDR3 covers 16 residues. The V segment lost 7 bases and the J segment 0 bases; nucleotides outside the gene matches: 4. Germline CDR1 MNHNS, CDR2 SASEGT. The CDR3 loop is CASNRLAGEAKNIQYF. The CDR3, as DNA: TGTGCCAGCAACAGACTAGCGGGAGAAGCCAAAAACATTCAGTACTTC.